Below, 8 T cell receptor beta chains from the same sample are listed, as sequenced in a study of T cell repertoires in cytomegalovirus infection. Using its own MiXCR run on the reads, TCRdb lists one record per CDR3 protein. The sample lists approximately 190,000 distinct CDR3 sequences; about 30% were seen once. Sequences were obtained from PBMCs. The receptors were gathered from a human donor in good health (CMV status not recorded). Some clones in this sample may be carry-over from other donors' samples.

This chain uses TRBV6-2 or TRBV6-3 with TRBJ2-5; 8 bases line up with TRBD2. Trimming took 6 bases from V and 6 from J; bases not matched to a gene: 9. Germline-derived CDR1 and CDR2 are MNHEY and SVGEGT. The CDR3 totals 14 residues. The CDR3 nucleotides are TGTGCCAGCAGACCAGCGGGGGCCGGGAAGACCCAGTACTTC. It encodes CASRPAGAGKTQYF.

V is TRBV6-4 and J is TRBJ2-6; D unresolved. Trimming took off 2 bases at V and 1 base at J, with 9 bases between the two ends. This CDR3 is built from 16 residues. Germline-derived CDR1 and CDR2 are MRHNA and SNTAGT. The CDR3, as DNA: TGTGCCAGCAGTGACCAGACACGTTCTGGGGCCAACGTCCTGACTTTC. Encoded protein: CASSDQTRSGANVLTF.

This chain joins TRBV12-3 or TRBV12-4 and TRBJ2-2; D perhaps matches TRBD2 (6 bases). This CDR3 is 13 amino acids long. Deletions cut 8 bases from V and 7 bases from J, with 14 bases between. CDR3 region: CASRDFSGGELFF. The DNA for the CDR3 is TGTGCCAGCCGGGACTTCAGCGGCGGGGAGCTGTTTTTT.

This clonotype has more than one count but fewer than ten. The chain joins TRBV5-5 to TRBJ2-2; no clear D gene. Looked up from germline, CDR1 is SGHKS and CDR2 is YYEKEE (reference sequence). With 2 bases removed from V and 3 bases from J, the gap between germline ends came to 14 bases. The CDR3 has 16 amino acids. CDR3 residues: CASSFGPTADTGELFF. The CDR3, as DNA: TGTGCCAGCAGCTTCGGGCCCACCGCCGACACCGGGGAGCTGTTTTTT.

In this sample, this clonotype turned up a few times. CDR3 protein: CASSSSPGLAAPDTQYF. For the CDR3, the DNA is TGTGCCAGCAGCTCTAGTCCGGGACTAGCTGCCCCAGATACGCAGTATTTT. V usage is TRBV7-6 and J usage is TRBJ2-3, with 9 bases aligning to TRBD2. CDR1 and CDR2 from the germline V gene are SGHVS and FNYEAQ. V lost 4 bases to trimming and J lost 4 bases; unmatched junction nucleotides: 12. The CDR3 is 17 residues long.

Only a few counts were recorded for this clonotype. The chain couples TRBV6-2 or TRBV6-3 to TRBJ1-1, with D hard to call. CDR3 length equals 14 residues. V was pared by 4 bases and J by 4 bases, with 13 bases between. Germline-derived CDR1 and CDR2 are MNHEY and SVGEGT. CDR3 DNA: TGTGCCAGCAGTTTTGCACCCCCGGGCACTGAAGCTTTCTTT. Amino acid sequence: CASSFAPPGTEAFF.

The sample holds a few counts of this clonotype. The CDR3 loop is CASSESGETYEQYF. DNA for the CDR3: TGTGCCAGCAGTGAATCAGGGGAGACCTACGAGCAGTACTTC. V is TRBV25-1 and J is TRBJ2-7; D might be TRBD1 (6 bases). Trimming removed 1 base at V and 2 bases at J, with 9 bases between. Germline CDR1 is MGHDK and CDR2 is SYGVNS. This CDR3 has 14 residues.

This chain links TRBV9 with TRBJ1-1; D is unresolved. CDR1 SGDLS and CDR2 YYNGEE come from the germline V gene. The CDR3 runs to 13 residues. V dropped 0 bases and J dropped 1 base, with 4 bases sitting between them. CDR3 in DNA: TGTGCCAGCAGCGTAGACTCGAACACTGAAGCTTTCTTT. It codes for CASSVDSNTEAFF. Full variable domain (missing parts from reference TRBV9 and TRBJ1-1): DSGVTQTPKHLITATGQRVTLRCSPRSGDLSVYWYQQSLDQGLQFLIQYYNGEERAKGNILERFSAQQFPDLHSELNLSSLELGDSALYFCASSVDSNTEAFFGQGTRLTVV.